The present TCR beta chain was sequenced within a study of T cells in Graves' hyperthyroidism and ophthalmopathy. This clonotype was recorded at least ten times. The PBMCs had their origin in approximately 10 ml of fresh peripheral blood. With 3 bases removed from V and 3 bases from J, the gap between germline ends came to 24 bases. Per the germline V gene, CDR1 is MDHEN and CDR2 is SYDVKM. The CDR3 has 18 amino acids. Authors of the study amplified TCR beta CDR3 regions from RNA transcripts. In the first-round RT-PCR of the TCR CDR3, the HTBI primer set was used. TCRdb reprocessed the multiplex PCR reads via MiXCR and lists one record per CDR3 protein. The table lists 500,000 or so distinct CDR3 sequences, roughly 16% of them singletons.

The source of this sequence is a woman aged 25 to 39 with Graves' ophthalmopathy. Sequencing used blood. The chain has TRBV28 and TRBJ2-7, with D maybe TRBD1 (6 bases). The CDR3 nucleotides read TGTGCCAGCAGTTTTTTTTACAGGGTGGACTCTAACATCTACGAGCAGTACTTC. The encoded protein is CASSFFYRVDSNIYEQYF.